A single sample is the source of the 5 T cell receptor beta chains below, sequenced in a study of CD4+ T cells in melanoma. Method: immunoSEQ multiplex PCR; TCRdb's copy keeps in-frame clones and lacks some. The sample has some 9,100 clones; 69% are singletons. Sequenced material: peripheral blood. The receptors were gathered from a human donor with melanoma.

This chain uses TRBV7-9 with TRBJ2-1, with 8 bases fitting TRBD1. This CDR3 contains 10 residues. Germline trimming cut 5 bases from V and 14 bases from J; bases unmatched to any gene: 2. Germline CDR1 reads SEHNR; CDR2 reads FQNEAQ (reference sequence). The CDR3 DNA sequence: TGTGCCAGCAGCGGGACAGGAAAGTTCTTC. As protein: CASSGTGKFF.

The chain employs TRBV7-9 and TRBJ2-7; weak D call: TRBD2 (7 bases). V was shortened by 3 bases and J by 3 bases, with 15 bases between the two germline ends. Germline CDR1 and CDR2: SEHNR and FQNEAQ (reference sequence). The CDR3 is made up of 15 amino acids. The CDR3 sequence: CASSLGGGARYEQYF. CDR3 coding DNA: TGTGCCAGCAGCTTGGGAGGGGGGGCCCGCTACGAGCAGTACTTC.

The count of this clone is one. The CDR3 DNA sequence: TGTGCCTGGAGTCCAGGACAGAATTCACCCCTCCACTTT. It is translated as CAWSPGQNSPLHF. This rearrangement joins TRBV30 to TRBJ1-6; TRBD1 might be the D (6 bases). The V gene's germline CDR1 is GTSNPN and CDR2 SVGIG (reference sequence). The CDR3 is 13 residues long. V lost 2 bases and J lost 7, with 9 bases in between.

This clone was detected only a few times. V usage is TRBV6-5 and J usage is TRBJ1-2; 7 positions agree with TRBD1. V lost 6 bases to trimming and J lost 3 bases; unmatched junction nucleotides: 4. This CDR3 is 13 amino acids long. Germline loops: CDR1 MNHEY, CDR2 SVGAGI. The CDR3 bases are TGTGCCAGCAGGCTTCAGGGGGACTATGGCTACACCTTC. Translated: CASRLQGDYGYTF.

The gene calls are TRBV7-2 and TRBJ2-3; D is unclear. This CDR3 contains 16 residues. V lost 3 bases, J lost 2 bases, and 15 bases lay in between. Germline V gives CDR1 SGHTA, CDR2 FQGNSA. CDR3 protein: CASSFGFLEPTDTQYF. As DNA, the CDR3 is TGTGCCAGCAGCTTTGGTTTCCTAGAGCCCACAGATACGCAGTATTTT. The whole variable domain, remainder taken from reference TRBV7-2 and TRBJ2-3, is GAGVSQSPSNKVTEKGKDVELRCDPISGHTALYWYRQSLGQGLEFLIYFQGNSAPDKSGLPSDRFSAERTGGSVSTLTIQRTQQEDSAVYLCASSFGFLEPTDTQYFGPGTRLTVL.